What follows are 24 T cell receptor beta chains derived from one specimen sequenced in a study of a mutant IDH1 vaccine in newly diagnosed glioma. Sequencing was performed with immunoSEQ multiplex PCR; in TCRdb, only in-frame clones are kept and a portion is missing. The table has roughly 60,000 clones, 70% to 90% seen once. The time point here: week 23, last vaccination. Topical imiquimod accompanied each vaccine dose, which consisted of 300 ug of mutant IDH1 20-mer peptide. Their antigen targets remain unknown. Material: PBMCs, obtained from a glioma patient whose treatment included an IDH1 peptide vaccine. The receptors come from a man younger than 45 with glioma.

This chain joins TRBV13 and TRBJ2-3, with D possibly matching TRBD2 (5 bases). Germline V CDR1 and CDR2: PRHDT, FYEKMQ (reference sequence). The V gene lost 7 bases and the J gene lost 4 bases, with 9 bases spanning the gap. The CDR3 loop spans 12 amino acids. CDR3 region: CASKSRADTQYF. The CDR3 DNA reads as TGTGCCAGCAAATCGAGGGCAGATACGCAGTATTTT.

This clone was observed a few times. The rearrangement joins TRBV7-9 to TRBJ1-1; a weak D match, TRBD1 (5 bases). V was clipped by 2 bases and J by 0 bases, with 7 bases between them. Per germline, CDR1 SEHNR and CDR2 FQNEAQ (reference sequence). The CDR3 has 14 residues. The CDR3 loop is CASSLKGMNTEAFF. CDR3 DNA: TGTGCCAGCAGCTTAAAGGGGATGAACACTGAAGCTTTCTTT.

The chain couples TRBV5-6 to TRBJ1-5; 8 positions agree with TRBD1. Germline-derived CDR1 and CDR2 are SGHDT and YYEEEE. This CDR3 contains 17 residues. V shed 2 bases, J shed 1 base, and the junction held 8 bases outside the gene matches. CDR3 region: CASSFFSGGESNQPQHF. The CDR3 region has the DNA TGTGCCAGCAGCTTCTTTTCAGGGGGCGAAAGCAATCAGCCCCAGCATTTT.

Notes on this clone: The same CDR3 is also encoded by other DNA sequences in this sample. The gene calls are TRBV5-6 and TRBJ1-2; D ambiguous. V lost 2 bases and J 1 base, leaving 6 bases between the germline ends. CDR1 and CDR2 from the germline V gene are SGHDT and YYEEEE. This CDR3 has 13 residues. The DNA for the CDR3 is TGTGCCAGCAGCTTACGACGTAACTATGGCTACACCTTC. It specifies CASSLRRNYGYTF.

Concerning this clone itself: A read error may account for a junction end that differs from germline. The chain links TRBV11-3 to TRBJ2-2, with D perhaps matching TRBD1 or TRBD2 (6 bases each). CDR1 is SGHNT and CDR2 is YENEEA in the germline V gene. This CDR3 has 16 amino acids. Here the CDR3 reads CASSLKQGGEHRGAVF. Here the CDR3 DNA reads TGTGCCAGCAGCTTAAAACAGGGCGGGGAACACCGGGGAGCTGTTTTT.

The chain is built from TRBV2 and TRBJ2-3; TRBD2 agrees at 8 bases. V shed 5 bases and J 3 bases; nucleotides not matched to a gene: 7. Per the germline V gene, CDR1 is SNHLY and CDR2 is FYNNEI. The CDR3 spans 15 residues. CDR3: CASSTSGGSTDTQYF. DNA of the CDR3: TGTGCCAGCAGTACCAGCGGGGGTAGTACAGATACGCAGTATTTT.

In its sample, this clone was seen once. The V call is TRBV5-1, the J call TRBJ1-1; 8 bases fit TRBD1. Per the germline V gene, CDR1 is SGHRS and CDR2 is YFSETQ. With 4 bases clipped from V and 3 bases from J, the junction kept 14 bases outside the gene matches. The CDR3 consists of 17 residues. CDR3 DNA sequence: TGCGCCAGCAGCCTGGACAGGGTGCGTGTAGGTGACACTGAAGCTTTCTTT. Translation gives CASSLDRVRVGDTEAFF.

The V and J genes are TRBV7-8 and TRBJ1-1; the D is unclear. The CDR3 spans 12 residues. With 8 bases removed from V and 7 bases from J, the gap between germline ends came to 14 bases. Per germline, CDR1 SGHVS and CDR2 FQNEAQ. The CDR3 nucleotides are TGTGCCAGCCGCACCCCCCCGGATGAAGCTTTCTTT. Translating gives CASRTPPDEAFF.

This chain links TRBV18 with TRBJ2-7, with 7 bases matching TRBD2. V gave up 0 bases and J gave up 2 bases; unmatched junction bases: 7. The CDR3 is 16 residues long. Looked up from germline, CDR1 is KGHSH and CDR2 is LQKENI. The CDR3 DNA reads as TGTGCCAGCTCACCACCGGGGAGGGGTCGTACCTACGAGCAGTACTTC. Protein: CASSPPGRGRTYEQYF.

The rearrangement uses TRBV14 and TRBJ2-1; D might be TRBD2 (5 bases). The CDR3 length is 13 residues. Germline values: CDR1 SGHDN, CDR2 FVKESK. Trimming took 5 bases from V and 6 from J, leaving 11 bases between them. The CDR3 sequence: CASSFTLVNEQFF. CDR3 nucleotides: TGTGCCAGCAGCTTTACACTAGTCAATGAGCAGTTCTTC. Variable domain in full (rest from reference TRBV14 and TRBJ2-1): EAGVTQFPSHSVIEKGQTVTLRCDPISGHDNLYWYRRVMGKEIKFLLHFVKESKQDESGMPNNRFLAERTGGTYSTLKVQPAELEDSGVYFCASSFTLVNEQFFGPGTRLTVL.

The chain joins TRBV27 to TRBJ2-5; no firm D call. Near its end, the DNA agrees better with TRBJ2-7, so the J call may be wrong. Looked up from germline, CDR1 is MNHEY and CDR2 is SMNVEV (reference sequence). The CDR3 contains 12 residues. CDR3 nucleotide sequence: TGTGCCAGCAGACAAGCTCTACCCGAGCAGTACTTC. Translating gives CASRQALPEQYF.

The rearrangement links TRBV7-8 to TRBJ2-5, with D perhaps given as TRBD1 or TRBD2 (5 bases each). Looked up from germline, CDR1 is SGHVS and CDR2 is FQNEAQ. The CDR3 runs to 15 residues. V was trimmed by 3 bases and J by 3 bases, leaving 14 bases between them. CDR3 DNA: TGTGCCAGCAGCTTTGTCGGGACGCATAAAGAGACCCAGTACTTC. This codes for CASSFVGTHKETQYF. Combining the CDR3 with reference TRBV7-8 and TRBJ2-5 gives the whole variable domain GAGVSQSPRYKVAKRGQDVALRCDPISGHVSLFWYQQALGQGPEFLTYFQNEAQLDKSGLPSDRFFAERPEGSVSTLKIQRTQQEDSAVYLCASSFVGTHKETQYFGPGTRLLVL.

This clone was found a few times. V and J are TRBV2 and TRBJ2-5, with 8 bases aligning to TRBD1. V gave up 8 bases and J gave up 4 bases; unmatched junction bases: 21. Germline values: CDR1 SNHLY, CDR2 FYNNEI. CDR3 size: 18 residues. CDR3 DNA sequence: TGTGCCAGCGGTTACCCTCAGGGGGCGATCAAGATCGGAGAGACCCAGTACTTC. Translation gives CASGYPQGAIKIGETQYF.

The gene calls are TRBV14 and TRBJ1-5; D is unclear. Trimming removed 2 bases from V and 3 bases from J, with 5 bases in between. The length of the CDR3 is 13 residues. Germline V gene lookup returns CDR1 SGHDN and CDR2 FVKESK. The CDR3 nucleotides are TGTGCCAGCAGCCAATTTCTCAATCAGCCCCAGCATTTT. It translates to CASSQFLNQPQHF.

This chain links TRBV19 with TRBJ2-5, with D perhaps TRBD1 (6 bases). The CDR3 is made up of 13 amino acids. V was trimmed by 6 bases and J by 3 bases, leaving 11 bases between them. Germline V lookup: CDR1 LNHDA, CDR2 SQIVND (reference sequence). The CDR3 DNA reads TGTGCCAGTAGACCTAGGACAGAAGAGACCCAGTACTTC. Amino acid sequence: CASRPRTEETQYF.

The chain recombines TRBV4-1 with TRBJ1-6; 7 nucleotides line up with TRBD1. The CDR3 contains 15 residues. Germline V gene data show CDR1 as MGHRA and CDR2 as YSYEKL. Germline trimming cut 0 bases from V and 8 bases from J; bases unmatched to any gene: 4. CDR3 loop: CASSQDEGADSPLHF. The CDR3 DNA reads TGCGCCAGCAGCCAAGACGAGGGGGCGGATTCACCCCTCCACTTT.

This clone was recorded only once. This chain uses TRBV19 with TRBJ1-1; D is uncertain. The CDR3 length is 16 residues. V was trimmed by 2 bases and J by 2 bases, leaving 15 bases between them. Looked up from germline, CDR1 is LNHDA and CDR2 is SQIVND (reference sequence). The CDR3, as DNA: TGTGCCAGTAGTATAAGCCCGGGCAGAAAAAACACTGAAGCTTTCTTT. It translates to CASSISPGRKNTEAFF.

The genes are TRBV11-2 and TRBJ1-3, with 11 bases fitting TRBD1. The germline CDR1 and CDR2 sequences are SGHAT and FQNNGV. Unmatched junction bases numbered 3, after V lost 2 bases and J lost 3 bases. The CDR3 loop spans 16 amino acids. Here the CDR3 reads CASSLRTGGFGNTIYF. As DNA, the CDR3 is TGTGCCAGCAGCTTAAGGACAGGGGGCTTTGGAAACACCATATATTTT.

V usage is TRBV10-1 and J usage is TRBJ1-4, with a possible D match to TRBD1 (5 bases). V lost 0 bases and J lost 0, with 17 bases in between. CDR1 is WNHNN and CDR2 is SYGVQD in the germline V gene (reference sequence). The CDR3 has 19 amino acids. The CDR3 protein is CASSESTSGPSATNEKLFF. The DNA of the CDR3 is TGCGCCAGCAGTGAGTCGACCTCAGGGCCTTCAGCAACTAATGAAAAACTGTTTTTT.

The chain recombines TRBV25-1 with TRBJ1-3, with no clear D. V shed 7 bases and J shed 1 base, with 14 bases lying between them. There are 15 residues in the CDR3. Germline V gene data show CDR1 as MGHDK and CDR2 as SYGVNS. The CDR3 spells CASTDARTSGNTIYF. In nucleotides, the CDR3 is TGTGCCAGCACTGACGCACGGACTTCTGGAAACACCATATATTTT.

CDR3 region: CASSTRTGTGELFF. The CDR3 region has the DNA TGTGCCAGCAGCACTAGAACAGGGACCGGGGAGCTGTTTTTT. The gene calls are TRBV9 and TRBJ2-2, with a possible D match to TRBD1 (6 bases). From germline, CDR1 is SGDLS and CDR2 YYNGEE. The CDR3 length is 14 residues. V was cut by 4 bases and J by 5 bases, with 12 bases left in between.

The V gene is TRBV21-1, the J gene TRBJ1-5; the table calls TRBD1, which could not be checked here. TRBV21-1 is a recognized pseudogene. The CDR3 has 13 residues. The CDR3 DNA follows: TGTGCCAGCTTGCCCATGGCCAATCAGCCCCAGCATTTT. Translated, it gives CASLPMANQPQHF.

V and J are TRBV11-2 and TRBJ1-2; D gene uncertain. CDR3 size: 14 residues. V lost 0 bases to trimming and J lost 4 bases, with 9 bases between them. CDR1 and CDR2 (germline): SGHAT, FQNNGV. The CDR3 region has the DNA TGTGCCAGCAGCTTAGAGAGGAGTGCCTATGGCTACACCTTC. It yields the protein CASSLERSAYGYTF.

The gene calls are TRBV7-2 and TRBJ2-2; 11 bases match TRBD1. CDR1 is SGHTA and CDR2 is FQGNSA in the germline V gene. V lost 5 bases to trimming and J lost 4 bases; unmatched junction nucleotides: 6. The CDR3 consists of 16 residues. The CDR3 DNA is TGTGCCAGCAGCCCCCGGGACAGGGGGGTCACCGGGGAGCTGTTTTTT. Encoded protein: CASSPRDRGVTGELFF.